This T cell receptor (beta chain) was profiled in a study of control samples from healthy donors and cancer patients. This table comes from immunoSEQ multiplex PCR, and its TCRdb copy is limited to in-frame clones, with some not included. This table holds 40,000 to 65,000 clones, roughly nine tenths found once. The receptor's source is a man aged 60 to 75 with head and neck cancer. The sample comprised PBMCs.

CDR3 in DNA: TGTGCCAGCACTTGGGGACAGGGGGCGGGACAGCCCCAGCATTTT. As protein: CASTWGQGAGQPQHF. The chain employs TRBV28 and TRBJ1-5; 12 nucleotides align to TRBD1. Trimming removed 7 bases from V and 7 bases from J; junction bases left unmatched: 8. Looked up from germline, CDR1 is MDHEN and CDR2 is SYDVKM. The CDR3 sequence is 15 residues long.